One and the same sample provided the 7 T cell receptor beta chains below, sequenced in a study of shared clonotypes between healthy human individuals. Only in-frame clones appear in the TCRdb table, and some are missing; sequencing was by immunoSEQ multiplex PCR. Among about 2.3 million clones listed, just over 90% were seen once. Sequenced sample: naive CD4+ T cells from PBMCs. Sample subset: CD45RA+ positively selected. Receptors originate from a man younger than 35 in good health. Some clones in this sample may be carry-over from other donors' samples.

This clone was seen only once. The chain carries TRBV28 and TRBJ1-2; 7 positions match TRBD1. Per germline, CDR1 MDHEN and CDR2 SYDVKM. With 5 bases clipped from V and 2 bases from J, the junction kept 8 bases outside the gene matches. There are 15 residues in the CDR3. CDR3 in DNA: TGTGCCAGCAGTCCTTCGACAGGGCTCAACTATGGCTACACCTTC. Protein: CASSPSTGLNYGYTF.

The rearrangement links TRBV18 to TRBJ2-1; 14 nucleotides align to TRBD2. With V trimmed by 1 base and J by 5 bases, 22 bases remained unmatched. The CDR3 runs 23 residues. Germline V CDR1 and CDR2: KGHSH, LQKENI. This CDR3 is CASSPRTGFWGLAGVKVNNEQFF. The DNA of the CDR3 is TGTGCCAGCTCACCACGGACAGGTTTTTGGGGACTAGCGGGAGTTAAAGTAAACAATGAGCAGTTCTTC.

The chain links TRBV9 to TRBJ1-2, with D tentatively TRBD1 (6 bases). Trimming pared 3 bases from V and 2 bases from J, leaving 20 bases between. The CDR3 contains 17 residues. The germline CDR1 and CDR2 sequences are SGDLS and YYNGEE. The CDR3 nucleotides read TGTGCCAGCAGCGGGGGGGACAAACAAGAGTTGAACTATGGCTACACCTTC. It is translated as CASSGGDKQELNYGYTF.

The table lists this clone with a count of one. The chain recombines TRBV28 with TRBJ2-1; maybe TRBD2 (5 bases). In germline, CDR1 is MDHEN, CDR2 SYDVKM. The CDR3 runs 14 residues. The V and J ends lost 10 bases and 10 bases respectively, with 23 bases between them. The CDR3 reads CATTGVGLAYEQFF. DNA of the CDR3: TGTGCCACCACCGGGGTCGGACTGGCTTACGAGCAGTTCTTC.

CDR3 nucleotides: TGTGCCAGCAGCTATACCCAGACGACCTCCTACGAGCAGTACTTC. Its protein is CASSYTQTTSYEQYF. J is TRBJ2-7 and V is TRBV7-8; D gene uncertain. The V gene's germline CDR1 is SGHVS and CDR2 FQNEAQ. V was shortened by 4 bases and J by 0 bases, with 13 bases between the two germline ends. The CDR3 contains 15 residues.

This chain uses TRBV5-1 with TRBJ2-7; the match to TRBD2 covers 8 bases. This CDR3 has 14 amino acids. Looked up from germline, CDR1 is SGHRS and CDR2 is YFSETQ. V was clipped by 2 bases and J by 2 bases; unmatched bases: 3. The CDR3 loop is CASSFSAGAYEQYF. As DNA, the CDR3 is TGCGCCAGCAGCTTCTCAGCGGGGGCCTACGAGCAGTACTTC.

In this sample, this clone turned up once. In DNA form, the CDR3 reads TGCGCCAGCAGTCAATCAGTCCGAGGGCCCGCTCAAACCAATCAGCCCCAGCATTTT. Translating gives CASSQSVRGPAQTNQPQHF. The chain uses TRBV23-1 and TRBJ1-5; D is ambiguous. TRBV23-1 is an ORF; its function is uncertain. Deletions cut 0 bases from V and 3 bases from J, with 21 bases between. There are 19 residues in the CDR3.